In its sample, the clone carrying this TCR beta chain was seen a few times. Its target is unknown. A much larger clonotype is one base distant, so this may be a read error. PCR was performed a second time for about 7 to 12 cycles using a sample-barcoded 5' primer and a J-beta primer mix. Every sample produced at least 3 million CDR3-containing paired-end reads. Using its own MiXCR run on the 5' RACE reads, TCRdb lists one record per CDR3 protein. This sample carries 600,000 or so distinct CDR3 sequences, approximately 30% of them seen once, and the ten largest clones take around a sixth. This sample was taken from a study of blood T cells in healthy people across ages. Study-wide results and caveats: As age increased, TCR beta diversity per million T cells fell in a roughly linear fashion.

Germline V gives CDR1 LNHNV, CDR2 YYDKDF (reference sequence). Losses at the gene ends were 5 bases for V and 11 bases for J; bases not matched to a gene: 17. The CDR3 totals 15 residues. The sequencing sample was made of blood. This sequence joins TRBV15 and TRBJ2-5; TRBD1 matches 7 bases. This TCR came from a woman over 75 in good health. For the CDR3, the DNA is TGTGCCACCAGCGCGTGGACAGGTTCCCTTGATGAGCAGTACTTC. Protein sequence: CATSAWTGSLDEQYF.